These 7 T cell receptor beta chains originate from one sample sequenced in a study of tumour-infiltrating T cells in Burkitt lymphoma. TCRdb's copy holds only in-frame clones and misses some; the assay was immunoSEQ multiplex PCR. The sample lists 12,000 to 15,000 clones; roughly 80% were seen once. The specimen was tumor tissue. These receptors were obtained from a human donor with diffuse large B-cell lymphoma.

The rearrangement joins TRBV28 to TRBJ2-3, with D unclear. Trimming left V 3 bases short and J 0 bases short, with 16 bases between. Germline values: CDR1 MDHEN, CDR2 SYDVKM. The CDR3 contains 17 residues. The CDR3 region has the DNA TGTGCCAGCAGTTTGCCTTCTGTGGATTCTAGCACAGATACGCAGTATTTT. Protein product: CASSLPSVDSSTDTQYF.

This chain joins TRBV14 and TRBJ2-1; D is uncertain. Looked up from germline, CDR1 is SGHDN and CDR2 is FVKESK. CDR3 length equals 12 residues. Trimming stripped 0 bases from V and 15 bases from J, with 12 bases between. This CDR3 reads CASSQDPLARFF. The CDR3 DNA reads as TGTGCCAGCAGCCAAGATCCTCTCGCCCGGTTCTTC.

This clone was detected only a few times. The V and J genes are TRBV21-1 and TRBJ2-7. TRBV21-1 represents a pseudogene. The CDR3 is made up of 15 amino acids. CDR3 loop: CASSIHRDLRYEQYV. As DNA, the CDR3 is TGTGCCAGCAGCATTCACCGGGACCTACGATACGAGCAGTACGTC.

Only one count was recorded for this clone. V and J are TRBV9 and TRBJ2-2; tentatively, D is TRBD2 (5 bases). The length of the CDR3 is 13 residues. V was pared by 1 base and J by 6 bases, with 7 bases between. CDR1 and CDR2 from the germline V gene are SGDLS and YYNGEE. As DNA, the CDR3 is TGTGCCAGCAGCGTACTGGAGGCCGGGGAGCTGTTTTTT. This encodes CASSVLEAGELFF.

The CDR3 is CASSLREAHSENTEAFF. The CDR3 DNA sequence: TGCGCCAGCAGCTTGCGGGAGGCACACTCCGAGAACACTGAAGCTTTCTTT. The J gene is TRBJ1-1, the V gene TRBV5-1; unclear D gene. Germline assignment: CDR1 SGHRS and CDR2 YFSETQ. This CDR3 has 17 residues. Deletions cut 1 base from V and 1 base from J, with 17 bases between.

The J gene is TRBJ2-5, the V gene TRBV4-1; TRBD2 is a possible D gene (6 bases). Looked up from germline, CDR1 is MGHRA and CDR2 is YSYEKL. The V end was cut by 4 bases, the J end by 5 bases, with 11 bases between. This CDR3 contains 13 residues. The CDR3 spells CASSPGSWETQYF. CDR3 nucleotides: TGCGCCAGCAGCCCCGGGAGCTGGGAGACCCAGTACTTC.

The CDR3 DNA is TGTGCCAGCAGCTCCCGGGACAGGCGAAATGAAAAACTGTTTTTT. It specifies CASSSRDRRNEKLFF. The chain carries TRBV11-3 and TRBJ1-4, with 8 bases that match TRBD1. This CDR3 is 15 amino acids long. Germline-derived CDR1 and CDR2 are SGHNT and YENEEA. Trimming cost V 4 bases and J 5 bases; bases outside gene matches: 6.